The entry that follows covers one T cell receptor beta chain sequence. Its antigen is still unknown. The length of the CDR3 is 16 residues. With 0 bases removed from V and 4 bases from J, the gap between germline ends came to 15 bases. Germline V lookup: CDR1 LGHNA, CDR2 YSLEER. TCRdb recomputed calls from the 5' RACE reads with MiXCR, one row per CDR3 protein. The table includes 300,000 to 350,000 distinct CDR3 sequences, approximately 14% detected once. The record originates from a study of T-cell memory formation after mild COVID-19. General observations from the study: Most CD4+ clones that shrank were in CM and EM, while CD8+ ones turned up in EMRA.

The sequence was collected from a man between 18 and 35 years old who had mild COVID-19 (a few samples of this study predate the infection). Cell type and time point are not known. Source material: PBMCs or a T cell subset sorted from them (not recorded which). The rearrangement joins TRBV4-3 to TRBJ1-2; maybe TRBD1 (5 bases). This CDR3 is CASSQDPGTFGYGYTF. CDR3 in DNA: TGCGCCAGCAGCCAAGATCCGGGGACGTTTGGCTATGGCTACACCTTC.